Below are 16 T cell receptor beta chains sequenced from a single sample in a study of cytomegalovirus exposure and HLA in healthy donors. PCR employed 60 Vbeta and 13 Jbeta primers. TCRdb's copy holds only in-frame clones and misses some; the assay was immunoSEQ multiplex PCR. The sample shows 160,000 or so clones, about 73% of them seen only once. Sequencing was carried out using PBMCs. These receptors all stem from a woman aged 40 to 50 in good health and CMV-seronegative.

The chain uses TRBV6-6 and TRBJ1-6; D perhaps matches TRBD1 (6 bases). The CDR3 spans 15 residues. CDR1 is MNHNY and CDR2 is SVGAGI in the germline V gene (reference sequence). V was shortened by 2 bases and J by 7 bases, with 12 bases between the two germline ends. Here the CDR3 DNA reads TGTGCCAGCAGTTACCCGGACAGAGACAATTCACCCCTCCACTTT. This gives the protein CASSYPDRDNSPLHF.

In its sample, this clone was seen a few times. This chain connects TRBV18 to TRBJ1-6; 11 bases match TRBD1. Per germline, CDR1 KGHSH and CDR2 LQKENI. The CDR3 extends over 15 amino acids. V was clipped by 1 base and J by 14 bases; unmatched bases: 7. CDR3 DNA: TGTGCCAGCTCACCACGCGGGACAGGGGGTTGGTCCCTCCACTTT. Its translation is CASSPRGTGGWSLHF.

The chain joins TRBV5-1 to TRBJ1-6; 7 nucleotides line up with TRBD1. Trimming at V came to 4 bases and at J to 10 bases, leaving 8 bases not matched to a gene. CDR3 size: 14 residues. From germline, CDR1 is SGHRS and CDR2 YFSETQ. CDR3 sequence (DNA): TGCGCCAGCAGCACGGCCAGGGGGTACTCACCCCTCCACTTT. Translated: CASSTARGYSPLHF.

The chain carries TRBV10-2 and TRBJ2-7, with D maybe TRBD2 (5 bases). Germline loops: CDR1 WSHSY, CDR2 SAAADI. The V gene lost 6 bases and the J gene lost 2 bases, with 17 bases spanning the gap. This CDR3 has 15 residues. The CDR3 coding sequence is TGCGCCAGCAGAACTCTCCTCGGGGAGACCTACGAGCAGTACTTC. Protein sequence: CASRTLLGETYEQYF.

This clone was observed once. This chain joins TRBV9 and TRBJ2-1; 7 bases are shared with TRBD2. With V trimmed by 0 bases and J by 2 bases, 2 bases remained unmatched. This CDR3 is built from 15 residues. CDR1 SGDLS and CDR2 YYNGEE come from the germline V gene. CDR3 in amino acids: CASSVDSGAYNEQFF. The CDR3 nucleotides read TGTGCCAGCAGCGTAGACAGCGGGGCCTACAATGAGCAGTTCTTC.

The chain joins TRBV7-6 to TRBJ1-1; D possibly corresponds to TRBD1 (5 bases). Trimming shortened V by 1 base and J by 3 bases, and 12 bases separated the two germline ends. Germline CDR1 is SGHVS and CDR2 is FNYEAQ. This CDR3 spans 15 amino acids. The CDR3 nucleotides read TGTGCCAGCAGCTTAGTACTCGGACAAGACACTGAAGCTTTCTTT. Protein sequence: CASSLVLGQDTEAFF.

In this sample, this clone turned up a few times. The chain joins TRBV9 to TRBJ1-1; D ambiguous. The CDR3 extends over 14 amino acids. Germline CDR1 SGDLS, CDR2 YYNGEE. V was clipped by 3 bases and J by 4 bases, with 13 bases between them. The CDR3 sequence: CASSAVRGGTEAFF. The DNA for the CDR3 is TGTGCCAGCAGCGCGGTGCGGGGAGGCACTGAAGCTTTCTTT.

The chain is built from TRBV11-2 and TRBJ1-4; TRBD1 agrees at 8 bases. The CDR3 is 14 amino acids. After removal of 5 bases from V and 3 bases from J, the junction contained 2 bases not matched to a gene. The V gene's germline CDR1 is SGHAT and CDR2 FQNNGV. CDR3 nucleotides: TGTGCCAGCAGCCAGGGGGCGCCTAATGAAAAACTGTTTTTT. Translating gives CASSQGAPNEKLFF.

The chain joins TRBV7-9 to TRBJ2-7; 7 bases line up with TRBD2. This CDR3 contains 11 residues. Germline-derived CDR1 and CDR2 are SEHNR and FQNEAQ (reference sequence). With V trimmed by 4 bases and J by 7 bases, 1 base remained unmatched. CDR3 residues: CASSSGGEQYF. CDR3 bases: TGTGCCAGCAGCTCCGGGGGGGAGCAGTACTTC.

The gene calls are TRBV5-1 and TRBJ1-2; TRBD1 aligns across 7 bases. The germline V gene has CDR1 SGHRS and CDR2 YFSETQ. CDR3 length: 17 residues. V dropped 0 bases and J dropped 7; count of bases not matched to a gene: 15. The CDR3 region is CASSLGGFDRERGGYTF. The CDR3 coding sequence is TGCGCCAGCAGCTTGGGAGGGTTTGACAGGGAACGGGGTGGCTACACCTTC.

A word on this clone: The junction departs from germline at one end; a sequencing error may be responsible. The J gene is TRBJ1-1, the V gene TRBV5-4, with D maybe TRBD1 (5 bases). Germline loops: CDR1 SGHNT, CDR2 YYREEE (reference sequence). The CDR3 contains 14 residues. CDR3 in DNA: TGTGCCGGCAGCGCCGGCCGGGGGTGGACTGAAGCTTTCTTT. Amino acids: CAGSAGRGWTEAFF. Looking up the rest from reference TRBV5-4 and TRBJ1-1 gives the full variable domain: ETGVTQSPTHLIKTRGQQVTLRCSSQSGHNTVSWYQQALGQGPQFIFQYYREEENGRGNFPPRFSGLQFPNYSSELNVNALELDDSALYLCAGSAGRGWTEAFFGQGTRLTVV.

The rearrangement links TRBV6-1 to TRBJ1-4; 7 positions agree with TRBD1. V dropped 9 bases and J dropped 7; count of bases not matched to a gene: 5. Per the germline V gene, CDR1 is MNHNS and CDR2 is SASEGT. The CDR3 spans 12 residues. CDR3 nucleotide sequence: TGTGCCAGTAGAACAGGGGTTGAAAAACTGTTTTTT. This encodes CASRTGVEKLFF.

This clone was picked up a small number of times. The chain is built from TRBV5-1 and TRBJ1-1, with D unclear. Per germline, CDR1 SGHRS and CDR2 YFSETQ. Trimming took off 5 bases at V and 5 bases at J, with 13 bases between the two ends. The CDR3 extends over 13 amino acids. The CDR3 region has the DNA TGCGCCAGCAGTTACTTCGGAGGAACTGAAGCTTTCTTT. It encodes CASSYFGGTEAFF.

V and J are TRBV27 and TRBJ2-7; D unclear. The germline gives CDR1 MNHEY, CDR2 SMNVEV (reference sequence). With 6 bases removed from V and 0 bases from J, the gap between germline ends came to 12 bases. The CDR3 is 14 residues long. The CDR3: CASRPMGASYEQYF. DNA of the CDR3: TGTGCCAGCAGACCGATGGGCGCCTCCTACGAGCAGTACTTC.

This rearrangement joins TRBV5-1 to TRBJ2-3; 10 bases fit TRBD1. Unmatched junction bases numbered 9, after V lost 6 bases and J lost 5 bases. CDR1 and CDR2 from the germline V gene are SGHRS and YFSETQ. This CDR3 comprises 15 residues. The CDR3 spells CASTSTGGGLDTQYF. The DNA for the CDR3 is TGCGCCAGCACCTCGACAGGGGGCGGCTTAGATACGCAGTATTTT.

The chain has TRBV7-9 and TRBJ1-2; a possible D gene is TRBD1 (6 bases). The length of the CDR3 is 15 residues. Germline V gene lookup returns CDR1 SEHNR and CDR2 FQNEAQ (reference sequence). The ends were cut back, 6 bases at V and 2 bases at J, with 16 bases in the middle. CDR3 in amino acids: CASSPGAQPNYGYTF. CDR3 DNA sequence: TGTGCCAGCAGTCCAGGGGCGCAGCCAAACTATGGCTACACCTTC.